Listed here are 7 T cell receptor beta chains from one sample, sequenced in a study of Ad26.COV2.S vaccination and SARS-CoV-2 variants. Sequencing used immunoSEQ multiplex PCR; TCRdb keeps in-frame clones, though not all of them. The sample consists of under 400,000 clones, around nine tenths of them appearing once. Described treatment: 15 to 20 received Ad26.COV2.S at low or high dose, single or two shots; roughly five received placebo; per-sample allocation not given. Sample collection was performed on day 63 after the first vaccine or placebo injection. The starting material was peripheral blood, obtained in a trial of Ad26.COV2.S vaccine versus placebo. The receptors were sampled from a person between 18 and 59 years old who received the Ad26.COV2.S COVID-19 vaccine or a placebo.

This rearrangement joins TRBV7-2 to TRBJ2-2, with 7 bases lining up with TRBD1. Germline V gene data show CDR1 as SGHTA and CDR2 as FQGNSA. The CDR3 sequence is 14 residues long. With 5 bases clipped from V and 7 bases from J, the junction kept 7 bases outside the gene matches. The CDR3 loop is CASSPGGLSGELFF. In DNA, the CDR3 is TGTGCCAGCAGCCCAGGGGGATTAAGCGGGGAGCTGTTTTTT.

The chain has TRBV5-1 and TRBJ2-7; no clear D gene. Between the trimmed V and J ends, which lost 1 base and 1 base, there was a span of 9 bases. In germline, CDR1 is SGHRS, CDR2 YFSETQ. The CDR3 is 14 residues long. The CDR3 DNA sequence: TGCGCCAGCAGCTTGTTTTTAGGGTCCTACGAGCAGTACTTC. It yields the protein CASSLFLGSYEQYF.

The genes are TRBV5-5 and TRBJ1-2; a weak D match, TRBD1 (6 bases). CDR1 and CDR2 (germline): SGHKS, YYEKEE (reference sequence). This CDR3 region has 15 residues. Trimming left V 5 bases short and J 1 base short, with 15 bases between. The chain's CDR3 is CASSFRTALNYGYTF. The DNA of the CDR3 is TGTGCCAGCAGTTTTAGGACAGCCCTTAACTATGGCTACACCTTC. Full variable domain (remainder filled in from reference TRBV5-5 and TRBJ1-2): DAGVTQSPTHLIKTRGQQVTLRCSPISGHKSVSWYQQVLGQGPQFIFQYYEKEERGRGNFPDRFSARQFPNYSSELNVNALLLGDSALYLCASSFRTALNYGYTFGSGTRLTVV.

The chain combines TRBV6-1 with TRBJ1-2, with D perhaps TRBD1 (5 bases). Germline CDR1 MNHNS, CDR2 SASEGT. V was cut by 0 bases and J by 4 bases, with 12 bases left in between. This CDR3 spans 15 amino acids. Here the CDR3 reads CASSEALGRGYGYTF. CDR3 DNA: TGTGCCAGCAGTGAAGCGCTTGGAAGGGGCTATGGCTACACCTTC.

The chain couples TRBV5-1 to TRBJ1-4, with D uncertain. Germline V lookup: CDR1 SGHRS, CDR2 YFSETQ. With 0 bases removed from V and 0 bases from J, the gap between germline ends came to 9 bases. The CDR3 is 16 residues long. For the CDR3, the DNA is TGCGCCAGCAGCTTGGTGCCAGTAGCAACTAATGAAAAACTGTTTTTT. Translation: CASSLVPVATNEKLFF.

CDR3 sequence (DNA): TGCGCCAGCAGTGAGCTAGCGGGGAAATTCTCTGGGGCCAACGTCCTGACTTTC. Encoded protein: CASSELAGKFSGANVLTF. The chain carries TRBV10-2 and TRBJ2-6; 9 nucleotides match TRBD2. CDR1 is WSHSY, CDR2 SAAADI, per germline. V trimming: 2 bases; J trimming: 0 bases; junction bases outside the gene matches: 5. There are 18 residues in the CDR3.

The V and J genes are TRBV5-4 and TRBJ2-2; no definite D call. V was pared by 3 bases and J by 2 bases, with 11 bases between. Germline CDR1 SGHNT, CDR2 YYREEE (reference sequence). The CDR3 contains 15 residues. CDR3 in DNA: TGTGCCAGCAGCTATGGGCGAGGCAACACCGGGGAGCTGTTTTTT. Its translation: CASSYGRGNTGELFF.